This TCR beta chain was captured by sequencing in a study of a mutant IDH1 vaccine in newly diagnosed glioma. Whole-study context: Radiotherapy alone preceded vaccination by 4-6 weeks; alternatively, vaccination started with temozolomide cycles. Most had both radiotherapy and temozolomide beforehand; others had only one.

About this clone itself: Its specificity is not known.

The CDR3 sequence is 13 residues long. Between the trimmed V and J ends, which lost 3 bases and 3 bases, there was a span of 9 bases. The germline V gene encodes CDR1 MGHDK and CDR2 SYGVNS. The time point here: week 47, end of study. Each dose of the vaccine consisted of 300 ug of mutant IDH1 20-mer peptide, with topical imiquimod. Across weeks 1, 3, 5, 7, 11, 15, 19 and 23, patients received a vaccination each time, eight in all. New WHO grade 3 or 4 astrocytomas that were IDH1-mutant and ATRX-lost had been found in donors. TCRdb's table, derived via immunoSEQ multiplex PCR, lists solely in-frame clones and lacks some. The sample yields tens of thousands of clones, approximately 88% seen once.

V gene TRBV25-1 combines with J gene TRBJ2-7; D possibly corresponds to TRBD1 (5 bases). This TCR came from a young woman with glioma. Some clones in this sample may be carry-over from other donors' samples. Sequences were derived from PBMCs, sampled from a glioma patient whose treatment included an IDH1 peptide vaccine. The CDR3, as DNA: TGTGCCAGCAGTGAGCAGGGAATCTACGAGCAGTACTTC. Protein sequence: CASSEQGIYEQYF.